The next 14 T cell receptor beta chains were all read from a single sample in a study of blood T cell repertoires in COVID-19. TCRdb's table, derived via immunoSEQ multiplex PCR, lists solely in-frame clones and lacks some. The sample consists of 250,000 to 300,000 clones, 70% to 90% of them appearing once. The specimen sequenced was PBMCs or T cells enriched from blood (not recorded which). The receptors originated from a woman between 50 and 59 years old who had recovered from COVID-19.

The CDR3, as DNA: TGTGCCAGCAGTCAGGGGATCACTGAAGCTTTCTTT. Protein: CASSQGITEAFF. V is TRBV6-6 and J is TRBJ1-1; D is perhaps TRBD1 (6 bases). The CDR3 covers 12 residues. Germline CDR1 MNHNY, CDR2 SVGAGI (reference sequence). Trimming removed 5 bases at V and 4 bases at J, with 8 bases between.

The genes are TRBV7-2 and TRBJ1-5, with 10 nucleotides matching TRBD1. The CDR3 extends over 13 amino acids. The germline V gene has CDR1 SGHTA and CDR2 FQGNSA. The trim removed 5 bases at V and 7 bases at J, leaving 2 bases unmatched. In DNA form, the CDR3 reads TGTGCCAGCAGCGCGGACAGGGGGCAGCCCCAGCATTTT. Translated: CASSADRGQPQHF.

The chain employs TRBV7-9 and TRBJ2-7; D may be TRBD2 (6 bases). The CDR3 totals 15 residues. CDR1 is SEHNR, CDR2 FQNEAQ, per germline (reference sequence). V lost 4 bases, J lost 2 bases, and 15 bases lay in between. CDR3 sequence (DNA): TGTGCCAGCAGCTCAGCCGGGACTGTAGCCTACGAGCAGTACTTC. Amino acids: CASSSAGTVAYEQYF.

The J gene is TRBJ1-2, the V gene TRBV7-4; 7 positions match TRBD1. CDR3 length: 15 amino acids. The V gene end was trimmed by 3 bases and the J gene end by 0 bases; junction bases not matched to a gene: 4. Germline V gene data show CDR1 as SGHVT and CDR2 as SQSDAQ. The CDR3 nucleotides read TGTGCCAGCAGCTTTGGACAGGATCCTAACTATGGCTACACCTTC. Its translation: CASSFGQDPNYGYTF.

The chain uses TRBV7-2 and TRBJ1-5; 8 bases map to TRBD1. Germline CDR1 and CDR2: SGHTA and FQGNSA. The CDR3 is made up of 15 amino acids. Trimming at V came to 4 bases and at J to 4 bases, leaving 6 bases not matched to a gene. CDR3 DNA sequence: TGTGCCAGCAGCTCCGACAGGGGCGGAAATCAGCCCCAGCATTTT. As protein: CASSSDRGGNQPQHF.

This clone was found once. The chain combines TRBV3-1 (or the pseudogene TRBV3-2) with TRBJ2-1; TRBD2 matches at 7 bases. V lost 1 base, J lost 6 bases, and 3 bases stayed unmatched. This CDR3 is 14 amino acids long. The germline gives CDR1 LGHDT, CDR2 YNNKEL (reference sequence). This CDR3 reads CASSQGTRLNEQFF. CDR3 sequence (DNA): TGTGCCAGCAGCCAAGGGACTAGACTCAATGAGCAGTTCTTC.

With respect to this clone: The same CDR3 arises from other DNA sequences in this sample as well. This sequence joins TRBV7-9 and TRBJ1-4; maybe TRBD1 (5 bases). Germline lookup yields CDR1 SEHNR and CDR2 FQNEAQ (reference sequence). Trimming stripped 1 base from V and 5 bases from J, with 8 bases between. There are 14 residues in the CDR3. Here the CDR3 reads CASSLGQGNEKLFF. The CDR3 nucleotides read TGTGCCAGCAGCTTAGGGCAGGGAAATGAAAAACTGTTTTTT.

The chain carries TRBV18 and TRBJ1-2; no definite D call. Germline CDR1 KGHSH, CDR2 LQKENI. Deletions cut 3 bases from V and 1 base from J, with 9 bases between. The CDR3 loop spans 14 amino acids. The chain's CDR3 is CASSPTEGNYGYTF. CDR3 sequence (DNA): TGTGCCAGCTCACCGACGGAGGGTAACTATGGCTACACCTTC.

The chain couples TRBV5-6 to TRBJ2-1; 7 bases map to TRBD2. From germline, CDR1 is SGHDT and CDR2 YYEEEE. The trim removed 6 bases at V and 4 bases at J, leaving 4 bases unmatched. CDR3 length: 13 residues. The CDR3 DNA is TGTGCCAGCAAGTACGGGAGGTACAATGAGCAGTTCTTC. Protein: CASKYGRYNEQFF. The variable domain in full, with the rest retrieved from reference TRBV5-6 and TRBJ2-1, is DAGVTQSPTHLIKTRGQQVTLRCSPKSGHDTVSWYQQALGQGPQFIFQYYEEEERQRGNFPDRFSGHQFPNYSSELNVNALLLGDSALYLCASKYGRYNEQFFGPGTRLTVL.

V and J are TRBV27 and TRBJ2-7, with D perhaps TRBD1 (6 bases). This CDR3 comprises 14 residues. CDR1 and CDR2 from the germline V gene are MNHEY and SMNVEV (reference sequence). Trimming removed 1 base from V and 2 bases from J, with 9 bases in between. CDR3 residues: CASSLFGTTYEQYF. Here the CDR3 DNA reads TGTGCCAGCAGTTTATTTGGGACAACCTACGAGCAGTACTTC.

The rearrangement links TRBV5-1 to TRBJ1-1; no firm D call. This CDR3 is 13 amino acids long. Trimming took 4 bases from V and 1 from J, leaving 8 bases between them. CDR1 SGHRS and CDR2 YFSETQ come from the germline V gene. As DNA, the CDR3 is TGCGCCAGCAGCCAACTAGAGAACACTGAAGCTTTCTTT. Translated, it gives CASSQLENTEAFF.

This chain joins TRBV5-1 and TRBJ1-1; TRBD1 is a possible D gene (6 bases). The CDR3 loop spans 15 amino acids. V shed 2 bases and J shed 4 bases, with 15 bases lying between them. Germline V gene sequence: CDR1 SGHRS, CDR2 YFSETQ. The CDR3 DNA follows: TGCGCCAGCAGCTTAGATCCGGGACAACCCACTGAAGCTTTCTTT. Amino acids: CASSLDPGQPTEAFF.

On this clone: One end of the junction varies from germline; a read error may be responsible. The rearrangement joins TRBV7-7 to TRBJ2-6; D possibly corresponds to TRBD2 (5 bases). The CDR3 is made up of 14 amino acids. CDR1 and CDR2 from the germline V gene are SSHAT and FNYEAQ (reference sequence). CDR3 nucleotide sequence: TGTGCTAGCAGCCCCGGGACTGGGGCCAACGTCCTGACTTTC. Translated, it gives CASSPGTGANVLTF. Full variable domain (outside the CDR3, taken from reference TRBV7-7 and TRBJ2-6): GAGVSQSPRYKVTKRGQDVTLRCDPISSHATLYWYQQALGQGPEFLTYFNYEAQPDKSGLPSDRFSAERPEGSISTLTIQRTEQRDSAMYRCASSPGTGANVLTFGAGSRLTVL.

V and J are TRBV6-5 and TRBJ2-1; D uncertain. Trimming took off 2 bases at V and 9 bases at J, with 5 bases between the two ends. Germline-derived CDR1 and CDR2 are MNHEY and SVGAGI. This CDR3 region has 11 residues. The CDR3 region is CASSYPIEQFF. In nucleotides, the CDR3 is TGTGCCAGCAGTTACCCTATTGAGCAGTTCTTC.